The TCR beta chain described here comes from a study of cytomegalovirus exposure and HLA in healthy donors. The study, taken as a whole, reports: A few CMV-associated chains were confirmed in vitro to be specific for CMV antigens. Generally TCR sequences proved uncommon, though certain public TCRs appeared in numerous donors.

About this clone: Its antigen remains unknown.

Assay used: immunoSEQ multiplex PCR; TCRdb lists only in-frame clones, some missing. The sample contains 150,000 to 200,000 clones, roughly 96% of which appear only once. Germline V gives CDR1 LNHDA, CDR2 SQIVND (reference sequence). This CDR3 has 15 residues. V dropped 10 bases and J dropped 0 bases, with 15 bases sitting between them. The V and J genes are TRBV19 and TRBJ1-4; D is ambiguous. The receptor was derived from a woman between 18 and 29 years old in good health and CMV-seronegative. The sequenced sample consisted of PBMCs. This CDR3 reads CATSSVGATNEKLFF. In DNA form, the CDR3 reads TGTGCCACCTCATCCGTGGGAGCAACTAATGAAAAACTGTTTTTT.